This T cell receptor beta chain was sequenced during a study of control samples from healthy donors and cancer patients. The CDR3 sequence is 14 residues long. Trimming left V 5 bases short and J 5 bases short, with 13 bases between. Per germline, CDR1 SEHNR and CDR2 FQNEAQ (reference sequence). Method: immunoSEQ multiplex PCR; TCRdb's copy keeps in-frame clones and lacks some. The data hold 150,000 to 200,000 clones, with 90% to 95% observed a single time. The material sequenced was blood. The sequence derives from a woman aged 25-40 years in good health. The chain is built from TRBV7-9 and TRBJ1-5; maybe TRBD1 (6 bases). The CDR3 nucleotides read TGTGCCAGCAGCATCAGGGGAGGGGATCAGCCCCAGCATTTT. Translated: CASSIRGGDQPQHF.